Presented here are 28 T cell receptor beta chains from one specimen sequenced in a study of beta chain features in type 1 diabetes (dated by TCRdb to the late 2010s). Paper-wide results and their limitations: In all four CD4+ subsets, TCRB CDR3 length was moderately but significantly shorter in type 1 diabetes patients.

Library creation used the immunoSEQ multiplex PCR assay. All of the isolated RNA was reverse transcribed with the High Capacity cDNA Reverse Transcription Kit, so expressed TCRB transcripts were sequenced. TCRdb stores this immuneACCESS table with in-frame sequences only. Part of the clones is absent; in the studies checked, under half of the shortfall reflects unresolved V genes, and no reason is known for the rest. Present in this sample are about 120,000 clones, 17% of which were seen just once. Roughly 2.5% of the sample is taken by the ten largest. These receptors lack a known antigen. The sample consisted of central memory CD4+ T cells from blood. These receptors were taken from a man aged 18-30 years with type 1 diabetes.

There are a few counts of this clone. V and J are TRBV14 and TRBJ2-1, with 7 positions matching TRBD2. J was trimmed by 3 bases and V by 6 bases; bases with no gene match: 5. This CDR3 comprises 14 residues. Germline CDR1 reads SGHDN; CDR2 reads FVKESK. The CDR3 sequence: CASRGAGCYNEQFF. The CDR3 nucleotides read TGTGCCAGCAGGGGAGCGGGGTGCTACAATGAGCAGTTCTTC.

This clone has at least ten counts. The genes are TRBV7-2 and TRBJ2-3; unclear D gene. CDR1 and CDR2 from the germline V gene are SGHTA and FQGNSA. Trimming cost V 2 bases and J 7 bases, with 13 bases left between them. The CDR3 loop spans 14 amino acids. CDR3: CASSLITSSHTQYF. In DNA, the CDR3 is TGTGCCAGCAGCTTAATTACCTCTTCCCATACGCAGTATTTT.

This clone was detected only a few times. The chain carries TRBV27 and TRBJ1-5, with D perhaps matching TRBD1 (5 bases). CDR3 length: 14 residues. Trimming stripped 9 bases from V and 5 bases from J, with 17 bases between. The germline V gene encodes CDR1 MNHEY and CDR2 SMNVEV (reference sequence). This CDR3 is CASKFTGVDQPQHF. In DNA, the CDR3 is TGTGCCAGTAAGTTTACGGGGGTCGATCAGCCCCAGCATTTT.

This clone was counted many times. The chain employs TRBV30 and TRBJ2-5; 8 bases align to TRBD2. The junction had 13 bases not matched to a gene; V was cut back by 2 bases and J by 5 bases. This CDR3 is 16 amino acids long. Looked up from germline, CDR1 is GTSNPN and CDR2 is SVGIG (reference sequence). The CDR3 region is CAWSPGGGLGVETQYF. The CDR3 DNA reads as TGTGCCTGGAGTCCCGGGGGGGGACTAGGGGTCGAGACCCAGTACTTC.

This clone was counted between two and nine times. The chain uses TRBV9 and TRBJ2-3; TRBD2 agrees at 9 bases. Looked up from germline, CDR1 is SGDLS and CDR2 is YYNGEE. The CDR3 runs 16 residues. V was pared by 0 bases and J by 6 bases, with 8 bases of the junction left unmatched. CDR3 amino acids: CASSVAISGSGDTQYF. CDR3 DNA sequence: TGTGCCAGCAGCGTAGCTATTAGCGGGAGTGGTGATACGCAGTATTTT.

V usage is TRBV5-1 and J usage is TRBJ2-5; 10 nucleotides align to TRBD2. After removal of 2 bases from V and 2 bases from J, the junction contained 6 bases not matched to a gene. This CDR3 contains 16 residues. Germline CDR1 and CDR2: SGHRS and YFSETQ. The CDR3 reads CASSLQSSGSQETQYF. CDR3 in DNA: TGCGCCAGCAGCTTACAATCTAGCGGGAGTCAAGAGACCCAGTACTTC.

The V and J genes are TRBV30 and TRBJ1-1, with TRBD1 identical over 9 bases. CDR3 length: 13 residues. The trim removed 4 bases at V and 5 bases at J, leaving 5 bases unmatched. From germline, CDR1 is GTSNPN and CDR2 SVGIG (reference sequence). CDR3 nucleotides: TGTGCCTGGAAACAGGGGGCAAGTACTGAAGCTTTCTTT. Its translation is CAWKQGASTEAFF.

This clone occurred once. The rearrangement joins TRBV7-3 to TRBJ2-1; TRBD2 agrees at 11 bases. V lost 5 bases and J lost 7; bases outside the gene matches: 4. The germline CDR1 and CDR2 sequences are SGHTA and FQGTGA. The CDR3 spans 14 residues. For the CDR3, the DNA is TGTGCCAGCAGCATACTAGCGGGGGTTAATGAGCAGTTCTTC. This gives the protein CASSILAGVNEQFF. The entire variable domain, with the rest obtained from reference TRBV7-3 and TRBJ2-1, is as follows: GAGVSQTPSNKVTEKGKYVELRCDPISGHTALYWYRQSLGQGPEFLIYFQGTGAADDSGLPNDRFFAVRPEGSVSTLKIQRTERGDSAVYLCASSILAGVNEQFFGPGTRLTVL.

V usage is TRBV29-1 and J usage is TRBJ1-1; 11 bases fit TRBD1. CDR3 length: 14 amino acids. Germline V gene lookup returns CDR1 SQVTM and CDR2 ANQGSEA. The V gene end was trimmed by 4 bases and the J gene end by 3 bases; junction bases not matched to a gene: 4. CDR3 protein: CSVGTGGADTEAFF. The CDR3 DNA reads as TGCAGCGTTGGGACAGGGGGCGCGGACACTGAAGCTTTCTTT.

V usage is TRBV9 and J usage is TRBJ1-5; maybe TRBD1 (5 bases). This CDR3 has 16 residues. CDR1 and CDR2 (germline): SGDLS, YYNGEE. Trimming cost V 3 bases and J 11 bases, with 24 bases left between them. The CDR3 coding sequence is TGTGCCAGCAGCGCTTCGACAGAGGGCACTTTTTCGGCCCAGCATTTT. As protein: CASSASTEGTFSAQHF.

This clone occurred a few times. J is TRBJ1-1 and V is TRBV7-2; no reliable D call. The CDR3 contains 14 residues. Germline V gene sequence: CDR1 SGHTA, CDR2 FQGNSA. V was clipped by 2 bases and J by 5 bases, with 12 bases between them. The CDR3 DNA follows: TGTGCCAGCAGCTTATTCAACTCCCCAACTGAAGCTTTCTTT. Its protein is CASSLFNSPTEAFF.

In this sample, this clone turned up many times. The sample has other DNA sequences that encode this CDR3 too. The rearrangement uses TRBV7-2 and TRBJ2-7; no reliable D call. CDR3 length: 12 amino acids. Germline V gene data show CDR1 as SGHTA and CDR2 as FQGNSA. V gave up 3 bases and J gave up 5 bases, with 8 bases separating them. The CDR3, as DNA: TGTGCCAGCAGCTTTGTCGGCGACGAGCAGTACTTC. Translated, it gives CASSFVGDEQYF.

With respect to this clone: A far more abundant clone sits one base away, making this likely a read error. V is TRBV7-9 and J is TRBJ2-1; D is ambiguous. CDR3 length equals 11 residues. Germline V gene lookup returns CDR1 SEHNR and CDR2 FQNEAQ (reference sequence). V dropped 2 bases and J dropped 9 bases, with 5 bases sitting between them. CDR3 bases: TGTGCCAGCAGCTTAAACACTGAGCAGTTCTTC. It is translated as CASSLNTEQFF. The whole variable domain, remainder taken from reference TRBV7-9 and TRBJ2-1, is DTGVSQNPRHKITKRGQNVTFRCDPISEHNRLYWYRQTLGQGPEFLTYFQNEAQLEKSRLLSDRFSAERPKGSFSTLEIQRTEQGDSAMYLCASSLNTEQFFGPGTRLTVL.

This clone has more than one count but fewer than ten. The CDR3: CASSLAASGNHNEQFF. CDR3 bases: TGTGCCAGCAGCTTAGCGGCTAGCGGGAACCACAATGAGCAGTTCTTC. V is TRBV7-8 and J is TRBJ2-1; 9 nucleotides agree with TRBD2. The CDR3 extends over 16 amino acids. Germline assignment: CDR1 SGHVS and CDR2 FQNEAQ. Unmatched junction bases numbered 5, after V lost 0 bases and J lost 5 bases.

The chain carries TRBV7-9 and TRBJ2-7, with TRBD1 matching 8 bases. The trim removed 4 bases at V and 5 bases at J, leaving 10 bases unmatched. The germline V gene encodes CDR1 SEHNR and CDR2 FQNEAQ (reference sequence). The CDR3 has 15 amino acids. The CDR3 sequence is CASSSTPDRGNEQYF. In DNA form, the CDR3 reads TGTGCCAGCAGCTCTACCCCAGACAGGGGAAACGAGCAGTACTTC.

As DNA, the CDR3 is TGTGCCAGCAGCCTACTAACGTCAGATACGCAGTATTTT. As protein: CASSLLTSDTQYF. The V gene is TRBV7-3, the J gene TRBJ2-3; no clear D. Germline CDR1 is SGHTA and CDR2 is FQGTGA. Trimming removed 5 bases from V and 4 bases from J, with 10 bases in between. The CDR3 covers 13 residues.

The rearrangement links TRBV29-1 to TRBJ1-2; no firm D call. Trimming left V 4 bases short and J 0 bases short, with 12 bases between. CDR1 and CDR2 (germline): SQVTM, ANQGSEA. The CDR3 spans 14 residues. CDR3 amino acids: CSVGLSAANYGYTF. As DNA, the CDR3 is TGCAGCGTTGGGCTCTCGGCGGCTAACTATGGCTACACCTTC. Full variable domain (remainder filled in from reference TRBV29-1 and TRBJ1-2): SAVISQKPSRDICQRGTSLTIQCQVDSQVTMMFWYRQQPGQSLTLIATANQGSEATYESGFVIDKFPISRPNLTFSTLTVSNMSPEDSSIYLCSVGLSAANYGYTFGSGTRLTVV.

There are a few counts of this clone. This chain connects TRBV2 to TRBJ2-7; the D gene is possibly TRBD1 (6 bases). The CDR3 runs 13 residues. V was trimmed by 8 bases and J by 2 bases, leaving 13 bases between them. Germline assignment: CDR1 SNHLY and CDR2 FYNNEI. CDR3 in amino acids: CASHRDTAYEQYF. CDR3 nucleotides: TGTGCCAGCCATAGGGACACCGCCTACGAGCAGTACTTC.

This clone was picked up a small number of times. The chain links TRBV2 to TRBJ1-1; D is possibly TRBD1 (6 bases). From germline, CDR1 is SNHLY and CDR2 FYNNEI. This CDR3 comprises 12 residues. Trimming shortened V by 6 bases and J by 9 bases, and 14 bases separated the two germline ends. CDR3 DNA: TGTGCCAGCAGCCCGGACAGTAGGCAAGCTTTCTTT. This codes for CASSPDSRQAFF.

This clone was picked up a small number of times. The chain links TRBV5-6 to TRBJ1-4, with a weak D call TRBD1 (5 bases). Germline V gene sequence: CDR1 SGHDT, CDR2 YYEEEE. Trimming removed 3 bases at V and 5 bases at J, with 20 bases between. The CDR3 has 17 residues. CDR3 protein: CASSSYAYGTENEKLFF. CDR3 sequence (DNA): TGTGCCAGCAGCTCCTACGCCTACGGGACGGAGAATGAAAAACTGTTTTTT.

This clone was counted between two and nine times. The chain links TRBV5-6 to TRBJ2-5; D is tentatively TRBD1 or TRBD2 (5 bases each). Trimming stripped 4 bases from V and 1 base from J, with 14 bases between. This CDR3 spans 15 amino acids. CDR1 and CDR2 from the germline V gene are SGHDT and YYEEEE. The CDR3 reads CASSRFRDGQETQYF. The CDR3 nucleotides read TGTGCCAGCAGCCGCTTCCGGGACGGCCAAGAGACCCAGTACTTC.

The chain combines TRBV10-1 with TRBJ2-5; 7 bases fit TRBD2. The J call may be incorrect, as the DNA end agrees better with TRBJ2-7. CDR3 length equals 14 residues. Germline V lookup: CDR1 WNHNN, CDR2 SYGVQD (reference sequence). The CDR3 region has the DNA TGCGCCAGCAGTGAAGGTAGCGGGCCCTACGAGCAGTACTTC. Translation: CASSEGSGPYEQYF.

V and J are TRBV14 and TRBJ2-1, with 11 nucleotides matching TRBD2. From germline, CDR1 is SGHDN and CDR2 FVKESK. Losses at the gene ends were 4 bases for V and 4 bases for J; bases not matched to a gene: 9. The CDR3 loop spans 17 amino acids. CDR3 sequence (DNA): TGTGCCAGCAGCCGACTCTCCGGGACTAGCGGATACAATGAGCAGTTCTTC. Amino acid sequence: CASSRLSGTSGYNEQFF.

Only a few counts were recorded for this clone. V usage is TRBV30 and J usage is TRBJ2-7; D may be TRBD2 (6 bases). V shed 5 bases and J shed 3 bases, with 11 bases lying between them. CDR3 length: 12 residues. CDR1 and CDR2 from the germline V gene are GTSNPN and SVGIG (reference sequence). DNA for the CDR3: TGTGCCTGGTCCCGGAGGGTCTACGAGCAGTACTTC. Translation gives CAWSRRVYEQYF.

The chain uses TRBV25-1 and TRBJ2-7; 7 bases match TRBD2. V dropped 4 bases and J dropped 5; count of bases not matched to a gene: 8. This CDR3 comprises 14 residues. Germline loops: CDR1 MGHDK, CDR2 SYGVNS. CDR3 region: CASSAMGGYHEQYF. CDR3 sequence (DNA): TGTGCCAGCAGTGCTATGGGGGGGTACCACGAGCAGTACTTC.

This clone was seen a few times. The chain recombines TRBV5-1 with TRBJ2-3, with no clear D. Trimming pared 5 bases from V and 6 bases from J, leaving 10 bases between. This CDR3 spans 12 amino acids. The germline V gene has CDR1 SGHRS and CDR2 YFSETQ. The CDR3 protein is CASSPGSDTQYF. The CDR3 region has the DNA TGCGCCAGCAGTCCCGGTTCGGATACGCAGTATTTT.

The CDR3 spells CSAGEVEAIQYF. CDR3 nucleotides: TGCAGCGCCGGGGAGGTGGAGGCCATTCAGTACTTC. This chain joins TRBV29-1 and TRBJ2-4; weak D call: TRBD2 (6 bases). The CDR3 has 12 residues. The germline V and J ends were trimmed by 7 bases and 9 bases, with 16 bases remaining between them. Germline V gene lookup returns CDR1 SQVTM and CDR2 ANQGSEA.

This clone showed up many times. The chain employs TRBV7-2 and TRBJ2-6, with D perhaps matching TRBD2 (5 bases). V lost 0 bases to trimming and J lost 4 bases, with 10 bases between them. The CDR3 runs 16 residues. CDR1 is SGHTA and CDR2 is FQGNSA in the germline V gene. The CDR3 here is CASSLAFGIGANVLTF. The DNA for the CDR3 is TGTGCCAGCAGCTTAGCGTTCGGGATCGGGGCCAACGTCCTGACTTTC.